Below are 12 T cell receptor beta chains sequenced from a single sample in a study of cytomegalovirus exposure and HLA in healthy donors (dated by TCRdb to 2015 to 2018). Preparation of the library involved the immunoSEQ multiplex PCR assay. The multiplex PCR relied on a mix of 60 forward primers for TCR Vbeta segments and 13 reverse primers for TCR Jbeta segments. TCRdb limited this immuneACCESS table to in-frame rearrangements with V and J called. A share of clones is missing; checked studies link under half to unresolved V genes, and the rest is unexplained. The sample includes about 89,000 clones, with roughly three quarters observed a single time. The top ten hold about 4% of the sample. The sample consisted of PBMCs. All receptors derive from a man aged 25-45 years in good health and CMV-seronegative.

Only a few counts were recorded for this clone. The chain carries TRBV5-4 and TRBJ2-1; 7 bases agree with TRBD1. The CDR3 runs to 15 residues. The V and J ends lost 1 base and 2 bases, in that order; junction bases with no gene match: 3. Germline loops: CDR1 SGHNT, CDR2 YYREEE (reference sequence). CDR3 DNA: TGTGCCAGCAGCTTGAGGCAGGGGGCCTACAATGAGCAGTTCTTC. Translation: CASSLRQGAYNEQFF.

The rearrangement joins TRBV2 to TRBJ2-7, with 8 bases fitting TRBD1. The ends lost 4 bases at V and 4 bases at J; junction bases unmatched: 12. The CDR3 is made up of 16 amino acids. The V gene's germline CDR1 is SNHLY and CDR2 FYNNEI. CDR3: CASSGALGTGFYEQYF. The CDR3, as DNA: TGTGCCAGCAGTGGGGCATTAGGGACAGGATTTTACGAGCAGTACTTC.

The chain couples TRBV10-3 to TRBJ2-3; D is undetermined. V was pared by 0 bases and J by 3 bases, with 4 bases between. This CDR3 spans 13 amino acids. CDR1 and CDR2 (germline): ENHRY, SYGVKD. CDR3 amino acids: CAISESATDTQYF. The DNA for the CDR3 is TGTGCCATCAGTGAGTCGGCTACAGATACGCAGTATTTT.

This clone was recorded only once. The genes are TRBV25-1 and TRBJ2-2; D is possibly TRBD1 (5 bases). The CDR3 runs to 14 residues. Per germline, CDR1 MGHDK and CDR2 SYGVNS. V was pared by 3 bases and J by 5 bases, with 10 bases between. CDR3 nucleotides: TGTGCCAGCAGTGACTTGACAGAGACCGGGGAGCTGTTTTTT. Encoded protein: CASSDLTETGELFF.

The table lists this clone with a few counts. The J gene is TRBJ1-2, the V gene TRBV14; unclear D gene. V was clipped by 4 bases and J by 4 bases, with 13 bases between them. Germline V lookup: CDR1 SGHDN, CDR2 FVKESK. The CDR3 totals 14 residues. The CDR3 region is CASSPRMSSYGYTF. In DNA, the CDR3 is TGTGCCAGCAGCCCCCGAATGAGTTCCTATGGCTACACCTTC.

The CDR3 protein is CASSIEQMGDRSYGYTF. The CDR3 DNA is TGTGCCAGTAGTATAGAGCAGATGGGGGACAGATCCTATGGCTACACCTTC. This chain uses TRBV19 with TRBJ1-2; 7 nucleotides align to TRBD1. Trimming removed 0 bases from V and 4 bases from J; junction bases left unmatched: 11. The CDR3 is made up of 17 amino acids. Germline CDR1 LNHDA, CDR2 SQIVND (reference sequence).

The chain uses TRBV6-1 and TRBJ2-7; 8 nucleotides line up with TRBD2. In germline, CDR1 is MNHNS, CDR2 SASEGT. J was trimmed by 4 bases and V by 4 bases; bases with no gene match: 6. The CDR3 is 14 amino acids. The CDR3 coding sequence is TGTGCCAGCAGTGCACTAGCGGATATGTACGAGCAGTACTTC. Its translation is CASSALADMYEQYF.

CDR3 amino acids: CASKITGYEQYF. The CDR3 nucleotides are TGTGCCAGCAAGATCACAGGGTACGAGCAGTACTTC. This rearrangement joins TRBV2 to TRBJ2-7; tentative D call: TRBD1 (6 bases). The V and J ends lost 7 bases and 4 bases respectively, with 11 bases between them. Germline assignment: CDR1 SNHLY and CDR2 FYNNEI. The CDR3 runs to 12 residues.

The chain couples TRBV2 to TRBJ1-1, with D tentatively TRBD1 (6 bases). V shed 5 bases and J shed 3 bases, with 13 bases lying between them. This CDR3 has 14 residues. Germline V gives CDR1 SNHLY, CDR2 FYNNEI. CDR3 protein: CASSTTRGDTEAFF. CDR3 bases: TGTGCCAGCAGTACAACCAGGGGAGACACTGAAGCTTTCTTT.

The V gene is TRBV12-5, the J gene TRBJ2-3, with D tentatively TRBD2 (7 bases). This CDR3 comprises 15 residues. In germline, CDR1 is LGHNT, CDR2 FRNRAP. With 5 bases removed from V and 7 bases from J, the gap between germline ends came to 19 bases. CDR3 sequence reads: CASGPLVGGHNTQYF. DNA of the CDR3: TGTGCTAGTGGTCCCTTGGTGGGGGGGCATAATACGCAGTATTTT.

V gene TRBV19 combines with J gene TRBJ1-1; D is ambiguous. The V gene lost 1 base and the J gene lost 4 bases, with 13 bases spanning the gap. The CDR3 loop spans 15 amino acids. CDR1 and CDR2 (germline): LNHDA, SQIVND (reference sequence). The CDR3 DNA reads TGTGCCAGTAGTATAGCAAGCGCCCGGGGCACTGAAGCTTTCTTT. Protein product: CASSIASARGTEAFF. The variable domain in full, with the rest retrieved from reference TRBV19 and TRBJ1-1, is DGGITQSPKYLFRKEGQNVTLSCEQNLNHDAMYWYRQDPGQGLRLIYYSQIVNDFQKGDIAEGYSVSREKKESFPLTVTSAQKNPTAFYLCASSIASARGTEAFFGQGTRLTVV.

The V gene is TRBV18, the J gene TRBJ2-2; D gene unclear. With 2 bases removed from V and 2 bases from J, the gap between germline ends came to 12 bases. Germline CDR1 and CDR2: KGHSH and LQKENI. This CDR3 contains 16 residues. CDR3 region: CASSPSEAANTGELFF. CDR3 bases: TGTGCCAGCTCACCATCAGAGGCAGCCAACACCGGGGAGCTGTTTTTT.